This TCR beta chain was found in a study of T cell responses to AZD1222 COVID-19 vaccine (dated by TCRdb to 2020 to 2022). At the level of the whole study: A total of over 230 trial participants underwent TCR sequencing, of whom 200 to 220 had received two doses of AZD1222 and some 25 had received two doses of the MenACWY control vaccine. Trial participants were enrolled into age subgroups of 18-55, 56-69 and 70-plus years, which contained about 150, 27 and 61 TCR-sequenced participants, respectively. Overall results and qualifications from the work: Participants were mostly white British, with more females than males. The authors suggested clonal diversity may have been underestimated. Conclusions about previously exposed vaccinees are limited because only five to seven AZD1222 recipients were SARS-CoV-2 seropositive at baseline. Because no day 14 peak-response samples were available, the repertoires could be characterized only after the peak T cell response. After two AZD1222 doses, spike-specific TCR breadth and depth were significantly higher than at day 0 and than in MenACWY recipients. Nearly half of unique spike-specific TCRs reportedly recognized epitopes outside regions mutated in the B.1.351 and B.1.1.7 variants. The vaccine-associated CD4 TCRs covered the entire spike protein, and the dominant responses fell in regions 160-218 and 743-854. In the small 56-69-year group, the increase in depth fell short of significance, most likely because of low power.

In regard to this clone: This receptor's antigen is unknown. There are no base qualities to consult, and no much larger clone falls within one base.

The CDR3 regions of human TCRbeta chains were subjected to immunosequencing. For the original study's pipeline: TCRs in the repertoires were compared against a reference library of SARS-CoV-2-specific TCRs that had been generated with the MIRA antigen-specificity platform. Breadth was defined as the fraction of unique TCRs that were SARS-CoV-2-associated, and depth was defined as the fraction of total T cells that were SARS-CoV-2-associated. Each spike-specific TCR was assigned to its reactive spike region and to a CD4 or CD8 class using the MIRA data. Log10-transformed breadth and depth values were compared by one-way ANOVA with Sidak's multiple comparisons tests. As stored in TCRdb, this immuneACCESS dataset retains in-frame rearrangements with V and J assigned. A fraction of the clones does not appear; measured against another copy, unresolved V genes explain less than half of the discrepancy, and the remainder lacks a known reason. From that table come the V and J calls and clone size; the DNA was used to work out D and trimming. The sample records 150,000 to 200,000 clones, roughly 92% of which are singletons. 3.5% to 4% of the sample lies in the top ten.

The time point tag for this specimen amounts to: about 28 days (+/-7) after the second vaccine dose. The sample's treatment or condition label is to be understood as: meningococcal conjugate vaccine given as trial control. The vaccinee samples were drawn from two UK trials, COV001 and COV002, one of which was a single-blind randomized controlled phase 2/3 trial testing AZD1222 (ChAdOx1 nCoV-19) in healthy adults. For TCRbeta chain sequencing, PBMC samples were collected from trial participants at day 0 and at day 28 after the second dose. The source was peripheral blood, collected 28 days after the second dose of the MenACWY control vaccine. The TCR was taken from an adult who received the MenACWY meningococcal vaccine as a control.

The CDR3 in this case is CASSTQTDTEAFF. The sequenced DNA is TGTGCCAGTAGTACCCAGACAGATACTGAAGCTTTCTTT. The sequence is built from TRBV19 and TRBJ1-1; TRBD1 might be the D gene, on 5 matching bases. CDR1 and CDR2, per the germline V gene (reference sequence), are LNHDA and SQIVND. The CDR3 holds 13 amino acids from the cysteine to the phenylalanine. Just the 39-base CDR3 DNA is kept, in frame starting at base 1. Trimming removed 4 bases from V and 5 bases from J, leaving 11 bases between the germline ends.